This TCR beta chain was identified in a study of T cells expressing NK-cell markers. Study findings and constraints: The CD3+CD56-NKG2C+ fraction of a few donors was also led by these clonotypes. About six donors carried dominant NKG2C+ clonotypes that made up roughly 1.0-7.0% of their CD8+ T cells.

In the case of this clonotype: Its antigen is not known.

In generating TCR beta cDNA, 5'RACE template switching with UMIs was used. TCRdb reprocessed the 5' RACE reads and stores each CDR3 protein as one record, lacking DNA. The ten top clones account for 0.3% to 0.45%, within a sample of 200,000 to 300,000 distinct CDR3 sequences. There are 15 residues in the CDR3. The sequenced sample consisted of blood T cells: a sorted CD56 or NKG2C T cell subset, CD4+ or CD8+ T cells, or bulk PBMC T cells (not recorded which). The origin of this receptor is a young man in good health. The J gene is TRBJ1-1, the V gene TRBV12-3 or TRBV12-4; the TCRdb D gene call, TRBD1, has no DNA to confirm it. The CDR3 here is CASSWNRGGNTEAFF.